This T cell receptor (beta chain) was captured in a study of radiation and T cells in renal cell carcinoma. The overall study: Nephrectomy followed 15 Gy stereotactic body radiation by 4 weeks.

Time point defined: blood 2 weeks post-SBRT. Treatment described: 15 Gy SBRT to primary tumor, nephrectomy 4 weeks later. Libraries were prepared by immunoSEQ multiplex PCR; TCRdb keeps only in-frame clonotypes and omits some of them. This sample has some 150,000 clones; approximately 86% occur once, and the top ten carry 10% to 15%. The V gene's germline CDR1 is SGHRS and CDR2 YFSETQ. The CDR3 sequence is 16 residues long. The ends lost 1 base at V and 0 bases at J; junction bases unmatched: 1. The TCR originated in a woman aged 50 to 60 with renal cell carcinoma. V usage is TRBV5-1 and J usage is TRBJ2-6; the match to TRBD1 covers 7 bases. The sequencing here drew on blood, taken from a patient whose treatment included radiotherapy and nephrectomy. DNA of the CDR3: TGCGCCAGCAGCTTGAGGACAGGCTCTGGGGCCAACGTCCTGACTTTC. Its translation is CASSLRTGSGANVLTF.